The rows below give T cell receptor beta chains drawn from one sample of a study of CD8+ T cells in alopecia areata. Some clones are missing from TCRdb's copy, which holds only in-frame ones; the method was immunoSEQ multiplex PCR. The table lists 200,000 to 250,000 clones, about two fifths of them singletons. Sample: CD4+ T cells sorted from blood, taken between weeks 30 and 35, from a patient treated with tofacitinib. Source of these receptors: a human donor with alopecia areata. Both conserved end residues are part of each CDR3. Each record gives: J gene, clone size, D gene, V gene, CDR3 protein, CDR3 DNA. A D gene is named only where the DNA matches it firmly. Clone size is given for some rows only: seen once, a few or many times, or a class if the clone is expanded.

j_gene: TRBJ1-2; abundance: NA; d_gene: NA; v_gene: TRBV9; CDR3aa: CASSVAAGYGYTF; CDR3nt: TGTGCCAGCAGCGTAGCGGCAGGCTATGGCTACACCTTC
j_gene: TRBJ2-2; abundance: NA; d_gene: TRBD2; v_gene: TRBV5-1; CDR3aa: CASSPLASGRNTGELFF; CDR3nt: TGCGCCAGCAGCCCGCTTGCTAGCGGACGGAACACCGGGGAGCTGTTTTTT
j_gene: TRBJ2-1; abundance: NA; d_gene: TRBD2; v_gene: TRBV5-1; CDR3aa: CASSLASGGSQFF; CDR3nt: TGCGCCAGCAGCTTGGCCAGCGGGGGGAGTCAGTTCTTC
j_gene: TRBJ2-2; abundance: many; d_gene: NA; v_gene: TRBV29-1; CDR3aa: CSVDIRAGELFF; CDR3nt: TGCAGCGTTGATATCCGTGCCGGGGAGCTGTTTTTT
j_gene: TRBJ1-1; abundance: few; d_gene: NA; v_gene: TRBV29-1; CDR3aa: CSVMGLNTEAFF; CDR3nt: TGCAGCGTTATGGGGCTGAACACTGAAGCTTTCTTT
j_gene: TRBJ1-1; abundance: few; d_gene: NA; v_gene: TRBV7-7; CDR3aa: CASSPTGLLTEAFF; CDR3nt: TGTGCTAGCAGCCCCACAGGGCTGCTCACTGAAGCTTTCTTT
j_gene: TRBJ2-3; abundance: few; d_gene: TRBD2; v_gene: TRBV7-9; CDR3aa: CASTRTSGRPEDTQYF; CDR3nt: TGTGCCAGCACACGGACTAGCGGGAGGCCAGAAGATACGCAGTATTTT
j_gene: TRBJ1-1; abundance: NA; d_gene: TRBD1; v_gene: TRBV5-1; CDR3aa: CASSSADRARMNTEAFF; CDR3nt: TGCGCCAGCAGCTCCGCCGACAGGGCGAGGATGAACACTGAAGCTTTCTTT
j_gene: TRBJ2-1; abundance: NA; d_gene: NA; v_gene: TRBV29-1; CDR3aa: CSVESHTGHNTYNEQFF; CDR3nt: TGCAGCGTTGAATCCCATACAGGGCATAACACCTACAATGAGCAGTTCTTC
j_gene: TRBJ2-3; abundance: few; d_gene: NA; v_gene: TRBV7-8; CDR3aa: CASSFRTDSSTDTQYF; CDR3nt: TGTGCCAGCAGCTTCCGGACAGACTCTAGCACAGATACGCAGTATTTT
j_gene: TRBJ1-2; abundance: NA; d_gene: NA; v_gene: TRBV30; CDR3aa: CAWRVNYGYTF; CDR3nt: TGTGCCTGGAGGGTTAACTATGGCTACACCTTC
j_gene: TRBJ1-2; abundance: NA; d_gene: TRBD1; v_gene: TRBV5-4; CDR3aa: CASSLGGGEGYTF; CDR3nt: TGTGCCAGCAGCTTGGGAGGGGGCGAGGGCTACACCTTC
j_gene: TRBJ1-2; abundance: few; d_gene: TRBD1; v_gene: TRBV10-3; CDR3aa: CAISESDRAYGYTF; CDR3nt: TGTGCCATCAGTGAGTCGGACAGGGCCTATGGCTACACCTTC
j_gene: TRBJ2-7; abundance: NA; d_gene: TRBD2; v_gene: TRBV6-6; CDR3aa: CASGRGGSYEQYF; CDR3nt: TGTGCCAGCGGGAGGGGCGGCTCCTACGAGCAGTACTTC
j_gene: TRBJ1-5; abundance: few; d_gene: NA; v_gene: TRBV5-1; CDR3aa: CASSLDSGGNQPQHF; CDR3nt: TGCGCCAGCAGCTTGGATTCGGGCGGCAATCAGCCCCAGCATTTT
j_gene: TRBJ1-2; abundance: few; d_gene: TRBD1; v_gene: TRBV23-1; CDR3aa: CASSRGQGSDYGYTF; CDR3nt: TGCGCCAGCAGTCGAGGACAGGGGTCGGACTATGGCTACACCTTC
j_gene: TRBJ2-1; abundance: few; d_gene: NA; v_gene: TRBV5-1; CDR3aa: CASSPGAAYNEQFF; CDR3nt: TGCGCCAGCAGCCCGGGGGCCGCCTACAATGAGCAGTTCTTC
j_gene: TRBJ1-1; abundance: NA; d_gene: NA; v_gene: TRBV29-1; CDR3aa: CSVLDSFGGRGTEAFF; CDR3nt: TGCAGCGTTCTCGACTCCTTCGGGGGACGGGGCACTGAAGCTTTCTTT
j_gene: TRBJ2-6; abundance: many; d_gene: NA; v_gene: TRBV28; CDR3aa: CATHSGANVLTF; CDR3nt: TGTGCCACCCACTCTGGGGCCAACGTCCTGACTTTC
j_gene: TRBJ1-5; abundance: NA; d_gene: NA; v_gene: TRBV9; CDR3aa: CASSVAPQILQPQHF; CDR3nt: TGTGCCAGCAGCGTAGCCCCACAGATCCTTCAGCCCCAGCATTTT
j_gene: TRBJ2-5; abundance: NA; d_gene: NA; v_gene: TRBV7-6; CDR3aa: CASSLQGIQETQYF; CDR3nt: TGTGCCAGCAGCTTACAAGGGATCCAAGAGACCCAGTACTTC